This note documents a single T cell receptor beta chain sequence. It lacks a known antigen. It has no much larger one-base neighbor in the sample; base qualities were not kept. Libraries were made using the immunoSEQ multiplex PCR assay. For TCR sequencing, RNA was extracted from every sample and reverse transcribed into cDNA to serve as template. First-strand cDNA was synthesized using SuperScript III with a 2:1 mix of oligo-dT and random hexamers. A synthetic immune receptor repertoire was used to assess amplification bias, and residual bias was removed computationally. The study's processing was this. After raw reads were preprocessed to remove errors, the CDR3 was defined following IMGT conventions as running from the conserved cysteine to phenylalanine. To get clonality, Shannon entropy was normalized by log2 of the number of productive unique TCRs and the result was subtracted from 1. CD4 or CD8 identity of scalp clones was inferred by cross-referencing scalp TCRbeta sequences with sorted blood CD4 and CD8 repertoires. Sourced from immuneACCESS, this table was stored by TCRdb with only in-frame sequences that have V and J called. A share of the clones is absent; for the studies checked, an unresolved V gene accounts for under half, and the remainder has no known explanation. From that table come the V and J calls and clone size; the DNA was used to work out D and trimming. Recorded for this sample are hundreds of thousands of clones; 57% of them occurred a single time. Clones ranked in the top ten supply less than 0.6% of the sample.

The data were obtained in a study of CD8+ T cells in alopecia areata (dated by TCRdb to 2016 to 2019). In the study overall: Treated patients were enrolled in an open-label pilot trial of oral tofacitinib at 5 to 10 mg twice daily for moderate-to-severe alopecia areata. Biopsies were taken from tofacitinib-treated patients at baseline and again at 4 and 24 weeks into treatment, and several of those patients also had a later scalp biopsy. Tofacitinib was administered for 6 to 18 months, and 6 months of follow-up off drug were then conducted to assess delayed response and recurrence. Human TCRbeta sequencing covered scalp tissue and sorted CD4+ and CD8+ peripheral blood T cells from patchy and totalis/universalis alopecia areata patients and healthy controls. To study T cell clonal expansion in alopecia areata, the researchers applied high-throughput TCRbeta sequencing to both the C3H/HeJ mouse model and human patients. Scalp clonality was compared among normal scalp (n=4), patchy alopecia areata scalp (n=8), and alopecia totalis/universalis scalp (n=8). Amplification of TCRbeta CDR3 regions was done by immunoSEQ multiplex PCR using 35 Vbeta forward primers and 13 Jbeta reverse primers. RNA was obtained with the PAXgene miRNA kit for fixed scalp, the miRNeasy kit for PBMCs, and the RNeasy kit for mouse skin. What the research found in general, with its limitations: Shared TCR sequences between patients were less evident than in mice, which may be partly attributable to HLA diversity in the patient population. Scalp TCR repertoire analysis is complicated because resident alphabeta T cells in normal human skin are also sequenced, whereas mouse skin is dominated by gammadelta T cells. Higher clonality and more expanded CD8+ clones were observed in lesional scalp than in normal scalp, particularly in alopecia totalis/universalis, a finding suggestive of antigenic drive.

V trim: 7 bases; J trim: 0 bases; unmatched bases: 2. The germline V gene (reference sequence) supplies CDR1 LNHDA and CDR2 SQIVND. Including the terminal cysteine and phenylalanine, the CDR3 comprises 14 residues. Only the CDR3 DNA is retained, 42 bases long and in frame from the first base. Taken with the paper, the label for time point translates to: baseline before oral tofacitinib. Peripheral blood and lesional scalp punch biopsies were obtained from patients with alopecia areata. PBMCs were isolated by density centrifugation and stained for CD3, CD4 and CD8, after which CD4+ and CD8+ T cells were sorted on a FACSAria.

The specimen was CD4+ T cells sorted from blood, collected at week 0. This TCR came from a human donor with alopecia areata. The chain was built from TRBV19 and TRBJ2-1; 8 bases in the middle match TRBD2. In nucleotide form, the sequence is TGTGCCAGTAACGGGAGGGCCTCCTACAATGAGCAGTTCTTC. It translates to CASNGRASYNEQFF.